This entry lists 9 T cell receptor beta chains sequenced from one sample in a study of blood T cell repertoires in COVID-19. This table comes from immunoSEQ multiplex PCR, and its TCRdb copy is limited to in-frame clones, with some not included. The sample has a few hundred thousand clones, about 91% seen once. The sample taken for sequencing was peripheral blood. Every receptor here comes from a person in their late teens or twenties with COVID-19, enrolled during active disease.

J is TRBJ2-3 and V is TRBV11-3; 12 nucleotides agree with TRBD1. The CDR3 loop spans 15 amino acids. Germline V gene data show CDR1 as SGHNT and CDR2 as YENEEA. The junction had 7 bases not matched to a gene; V was cut back by 5 bases and J by 7 bases. The CDR3 DNA reads TGTGCCAGCAGCACCGGGACAGGGGGCATGTATACGCAGTATTTT. Translated: CASSTGTGGMYTQYF.

The chain recombines TRBV6-5 with TRBJ2-1; D is undetermined. This CDR3 is 13 amino acids long. Trimming stripped 6 bases from V and 4 bases from J, with 10 bases between. The germline V gene encodes CDR1 MNHEY and CDR2 SVGAGI. The CDR3 reads CASSPTEYNEQFF. In DNA, the CDR3 is TGTGCCAGCAGCCCGACGGAGTACAATGAGCAGTTCTTC.

This clone came up a few times. V gene TRBV4-2 combines with J gene TRBJ2-5, with TRBD2 matching 10 bases. The V segment lost 0 bases and the J segment 3 bases; nucleotides outside the gene matches: 10. Germline CDR1 and CDR2: LGHNA and YNFKEQ. The CDR3 has 18 residues. CDR3 sequence (DNA): TGTGCCAGCAGCCAAGAATTAGCGGGAGGCGCCGTAAAAGAGACCCAGTACTTC. The encoded protein is CASSQELAGGAVKETQYF.

V is TRBV6-4 and J is TRBJ2-7; D is possibly TRBD2 (6 bases). Germline V CDR1 and CDR2: MRHNA, SNTAGT. V was clipped by 7 bases and J by 1 base, with 17 bases between them. The CDR3 is 15 amino acids. CDR3 loop: CASTPPRGVSYEQYF. The CDR3 DNA reads TGTGCCAGCACCCCGCCTCGCGGGGTATCCTACGAGCAGTACTTC.

This clone has just a few counts. The chain employs TRBV6-5 and TRBJ1-2; D is possibly TRBD1 (5 bases). CDR1 is MNHEY and CDR2 is SVGAGI in the germline V gene. This CDR3 is built from 14 residues. With 6 bases removed from V and 7 bases from J, the gap between germline ends came to 18 bases. The CDR3 loop is CASSTRAGLSGYTF. CDR3 nucleotide sequence: TGTGCCAGCAGCACCCGCGCAGGGCTCAGTGGCTACACCTTC.

The rearrangement uses TRBV2 and TRBJ1-1, with D tentatively TRBD1 (6 bases). This CDR3 region has 17 residues. Trimming took off 5 bases at V and 1 base at J, with 20 bases between the two ends. Germline V gene data show CDR1 as SNHLY and CDR2 as FYNNEI. Here the CDR3 DNA reads TGTGCCAGCAGTACCCCAAAAGGACAGCTCAGGAACACTGAAGCTTTCTTT. Translated: CASSTPKGQLRNTEAFF. Combining the CDR3 with reference TRBV2 and TRBJ1-1 gives the whole variable domain EPEVTQTPSHQVTQMGQEVILRCVPISNHLYFYWYRQILGQKVEFLVSFYNNEISEKSEIFDDQFSVERPDGSNFTLKIRSTKLEDSAMYFCASSTPKGQLRNTEAFFGQGTRLTVV.

This rearrangement joins TRBV6-2 or TRBV6-3 to TRBJ1-4, with 7 bases matching TRBD1. Per the germline V gene, CDR1 is MNHEY and CDR2 is SVGEGT. The V segment lost 3 bases and the J segment 7 bases; nucleotides outside the gene matches: 5. The CDR3 consists of 14 residues. CDR3: CASSYRQGLEKLFF. In DNA, the CDR3 is TGTGCCAGCAGTTATCGACAGGGCCTTGAAAAACTGTTTTTT.

This clone appeared a single time. The chain employs TRBV24-1 and TRBJ2-2, with 9 bases identical to TRBD1. The V gene end was trimmed by 3 bases and the J gene end by 6 bases; junction bases not matched to a gene: 7. Germline V lookup: CDR1 KGHDR, CDR2 SFDVKD. The CDR3 extends over 16 amino acids. The CDR3 is CATSDRLQGAAGELFF. In nucleotides, the CDR3 is TGTGCCACCAGTGATCGATTACAGGGGGCTGCCGGGGAGCTGTTTTTT.

This chain connects TRBV6-2 or TRBV6-3 to TRBJ1-6; 7 bases line up with TRBD1. Per germline, CDR1 MNHEY and CDR2 SVGEGT. V gave up 2 bases and J gave up 14 bases; unmatched junction bases: 0. This CDR3 comprises 11 residues. CDR3 amino acids: CASSYQGALHF. CDR3 DNA: TGTGCCAGCAGTTACCAGGGGGCCCTCCACTTT.